A selection of T cell receptor beta chains follows, all from one sample in a study of cytomegalovirus exposure and HLA in healthy donors. Data came from immunoSEQ multiplex PCR; TCRdb stores just in-frame clones and leaves some out. In the table there are about 120,000 clones, roughly 90% of which are singletons. The sequenced sample consisted of PBMCs. These TCRs come from a woman aged 18-35 years in good health and CMV-seropositive. Both conserved end residues are part of each CDR3.

V gene: TRBV19; J gene: TRBJ2-6; CDR3 protein: CASSVHKAGANVLTF
V gene: TRBV5-1; J gene: TRBJ2-5; CDR3 protein: CASSSTGLSGETQYF
V gene: TRBV19; J gene: TRBJ1-5; CDR3 protein: CASSKGVGWTQPQHF
V gene: TRBV7-2; J gene: TRBJ1-1; CDR3 protein: CASRSGTGVGNTEAFF
V gene: TRBV7-9; J gene: TRBJ1-2; CDR3 protein: CASSLGTGLGGYTF
V gene: TRBV7-9; J gene: TRBJ2-5; CDR3 protein: CASSLAPLEETQYF
V gene: TRBV6-5; J gene: TRBJ2-1; CDR3 protein: CASSSGTSGSRREQFF
V gene: TRBV29-1; J gene: TRBJ2-1; CDR3 protein: CSGGLAGHNEQFF
V gene: TRBV19; J gene: TRBJ1-2; CDR3 protein: CASSIRQNYGYTF
V gene: TRBV15; J gene: TRBJ2-5; CDR3 protein: CATSRDRTGGSETQYF
V gene: TRBV5-6; J gene: TRBJ1-2; CDR3 protein: CASSLREYRAF
V gene: TRBV4-1; J gene: TRBJ2-7; CDR3 protein: CASSLEEAYEQYF
V gene: TRBV10-3; J gene: TRBJ2-7; CDR3 protein: CAISGRGGTYEQYF
V gene: TRBV9; J gene: TRBJ1-1; CDR3 protein: CASSVLGDRYTEAFF
V gene: TRBV19; J gene: TRBJ2-1; CDR3 protein: CASWSGSSYNEQFF
V gene: TRBV6-1; J gene: TRBJ2-1; CDR3 protein: CASSESASPSSYNEQFF
V gene: TRBV9; J gene: TRBJ2-1; CDR3 protein: CASSSLGNEQFF
V gene: TRBV10-2; J gene: TRBJ1-1; CDR3 protein: CASSAFGQGTEAFF
V gene: TRBV4-2; J gene: TRBJ2-5; CDR3 protein: CASSQGMTGTGSETQYF
V gene: TRBV7-6; J gene: TRBJ2-5; CDR3 protein: CASSPTLETQYF
V gene: TRBV30; J gene: TRBJ2-4; CDR3 protein: CASTGGSKNIQYF
V gene: TRBV11-2; J gene: TRBJ1-2; CDR3 protein: CASSLWADSNYGYTF
V gene: TRBV9; J gene: TRBJ1-2; CDR3 protein: CASSVTGGAGSGYTF
V gene: TRBV7-9; J gene: TRBJ1-6; CDR3 protein: CASSLISELRNSPLHF
V gene: TRBV7-2; J gene: TRBJ1-1; CDR3 protein: CASSWSGNTEAFF
V gene: TRBV5-1; J gene: TRBJ2-1; CDR3 protein: CASSWNLADNEQFF
V gene: TRBV5-1; J gene: TRBJ2-7; CDR3 protein: CASSLRGQADEQYF
V gene: TRBV19; J gene: TRBJ1-2; CDR3 protein: CASHSVSGGGYGYTF
V gene: TRBV29-1; J gene: TRBJ2-2; CDR3 protein: CSVDNPGVDTGELFF
V gene: TRBV10-1; J gene: TRBJ2-2; CDR3 protein: CASSPSGAGELFF
V gene: TRBV6-5; J gene: TRBJ1-1; CDR3 protein: CASQQGIGTEAFF
V gene: TRBV30; J gene: TRBJ2-1; CDR3 protein: CAWSDFSGTSGYNEQFF
V gene: TRBV4-3; J gene: TRBJ2-5; CDR3 protein: CASSHTNPGTGGEAQYF
V gene: TRBV11-1; J gene: TRBJ2-1; CDR3 protein: CASSLRGQGGVNEQFF
V gene: TRBV7-6; J gene: TRBJ1-1; CDR3 protein: CASSPIAGTVNTEAFF
V gene: TRBV6-5; J gene: TRBJ1-1; CDR3 protein: CASSYLGGPVKAFF
V gene: TRBV4-1; J gene: TRBJ2-7; CDR3 protein: CASSQGRQTYEQYF
V gene: TRBV6-5; J gene: TRBJ1-2; CDR3 protein: CASSYSVQSFYGYTF
V gene: TRBV29-1; J gene: TRBJ1-5; CDR3 protein: CSAGQGGNQPQHF
V gene: TRBV30; J gene: TRBJ2-2; CDR3 protein: CAWLGLTGELFF
V gene: TRBV2; J gene: TRBJ1-1; CDR3 protein: CASRGTGGTEAFF
V gene: TRBV6-5; J gene: TRBJ1-1; CDR3 protein: CASSQDRVAFF
V gene: TRBV18; J gene: TRBJ1-5; CDR3 protein: CASSLLGESNQPQHF
V gene: TRBV5-8; J gene: TRBJ1-6; CDR3 protein: CASSRGQKDNSPLHF
V gene: TRBV27; J gene: TRBJ2-3; CDR3 protein: CASSLKAGYLEDTQYF
V gene: TRBV14; J gene: TRBJ2-7; CDR3 protein: CASSQDLSGSPIF
V gene: TRBV11-3; J gene: TRBJ2-7; CDR3 protein: CASSLGGSYEQYF
V gene: TRBV30; J gene: TRBJ2-4; CDR3 protein: CAWSSSTLLAKNIQYF
V gene: TRBV7-9; J gene: TRBJ1-4; CDR3 protein: CASSLAQGKGEKLFF
V gene: TRBV18; J gene: TRBJ2-3; CDR3 protein: CASSLADRVVASDTQYF
V gene: TRBV10-3; J gene: TRBJ2-1; CDR3 protein: CASGSSNEQFF
V gene: TRBV10-1; J gene: TRBJ1-1; CDR3 protein: CASSETGTNTEAFF